A selection of T cell receptor beta chains follows, all from one sample in a study of blood T cell repertoires in COVID-19. The method was immunoSEQ multiplex PCR; TCRdb's version includes in-frame clones alone and lacks a portion of them. Of fewer than 130,000 clones in the sample, 65% to 80% were seen once. Sequencing was performed on peripheral blood. Source of these receptors: a woman aged 60-70 years with acute or convalescent COVID-19. Each CDR3 is given with its conserved first and last residue. The D gene is left open where the match is weak. Only some rows state a clone size, as once, few, many or a class for expanded clones.

clone_size j_call v_call d_call cdr3_nt cdr3_aa
- TRBJ1-4 TRBV18 TRBD1 TGTGCCAGCTCATCTACATACAGGGGAGAGGGAACTAATGAAAAACTGTTTTTT CASSSTYRGEGTNEKLFF
- TRBJ2-2 TRBV5-1 - TGCGCCAGCAGCCAGAGACAGTACACCGGGGAGCTGTTTTTT CASSQRQYTGELFF
- TRBJ1-5 TRBV19 TRBD1 TGTGCCAGTAGTAGGGGGGGACAGGGCTATCAGCCCCAGCATTTT CASSRGGQGYQPQHF
- TRBJ2-7 TRBV12-5 - TGTGCTAGTGGTTTGGTGGACTCGGAGCAGTACTTC CASGLVDSEQYF
- TRBJ2-5 TRBV10-1 TRBD2 TGCGCCAGCTGTGAAGGCGGGGGGAGAGAGACCCAGTACTTC CASCEGGGRETQYF
few TRBJ2-2 TRBV4-2 TRBD2 TGTGCCAGCAGCCAAGCACCGGGGCAGCGGGGCCTCACCGGGGAGCTGTTTTTT CASSQAPGQRGLTGELFF
- TRBJ1-6 TRBV25-1 - TGTGCCAGCAATCTAAAGCCACCCCTTCACTTT CASNLKPPLHF
- TRBJ2-3 TRBV10-3 - TGTGCCATCAGTCGACAGGCCGGGGGCACAGATACGCAGTATTTT CAISRQAGGTDTQYF
- TRBJ2-1 TRBV6-1 TRBD1 TGTGCCAGCAGTGGACGTCCGGCTGACAGGGGGCATGAGCAGTTCTTC CASSGRPADRGHEQFF
once TRBJ2-1 TRBV27 - TGTGCCAGCAGTCCTGGGAGTGGGAGAGCCAATGAGCAGTTCTTC CASSPGSGRANEQFF
- TRBJ2-1 TRBV11-3 TRBD1 TGTGCCAGCAGCGGGGACAGGGGCAGGGGTAATGAGCAGTTCTTC CASSGDRGRGNEQFF
- TRBJ1-6 TRBV28 TRBD1 TGTGCCAGCAGCCAGGACAGGGTAAATTCACCCCTCCACTTT CASSQDRVNSPLHF
- TRBJ2-1 TRBV7-9 TRBD2 TGTGCCAGCAGCCCGACTAGCGGGGGGTGGGGTGAGCAGTTCTTC CASSPTSGGWGEQFF
- TRBJ2-6 TRBV28 - TGTGCCAGCAGTTTAGGAGGGACCGGGGCCAACGTCCTGACTTTC CASSLGGTGANVLTF
- TRBJ1-5 TRBV10-3 - TGTGCCATCAGTGCCAGTGATAGCAATCAGCCCCAGCATTTT CAISASDSNQPQHF
- TRBJ1-1 TRBV7-8 - TGTGCCAGCAGCCTCCGGACAGTCGGGGCGATGAACACTGAAGCTTTCTTT CASSLRTVGAMNTEAFF
- TRBJ1-5 TRBV3-1/TRBV3-2 TRBD1 TGTGCCAGCAGCCCCGGACAGGGAGGGCAGCCCCAGCATTTT CASSPGQGGQPQHF
- TRBJ2-5 TRBV7-8 TRBD1 TGTGCCAGCAGCTTAATGTCAGGGGGCCCACAAGAGACCCAGTACTTC CASSLMSGGPQETQYF
- TRBJ2-7 TRBV4-1 - TGCGCCAGCAGTCAGGTCACCCTTGACGAGCAGTACTTC CASSQVTLDEQYF
- TRBJ2-3 TRBV5-1 TRBD1 TGCGCCAGCAGCTACGGACGGACAGGGTACGGCACAGATACGCAGTATTTT CASSYGRTGYGTDTQYF
- TRBJ2-2 TRBV5-1 - TGCGCCAGCAGCTCAACTGCGGACAGGAACACCGGGGAGCTGTTTTTT CASSSTADRNTGELFF
- TRBJ2-1 TRBV29-1 TRBD1 TGCAGCGCCGGATGGACAGGGGGAAGGAATGAGCAGTTCTTC CSAGWTGGRNEQFF
few TRBJ2-5 TRBV7-9 - TGTGCCAGCAGCCCCCCATTCCGAGTTCAAGAGACCCAGTACTTC CASSPPFRVQETQYF
- TRBJ1-2 TRBV2 - TGTGCCAGCAGCGGACGACAACTAATACAGGGTTTTATGGATGGCTACACCTTC CASSGRQLIQGFMDGYTF
- TRBJ2-7 TRBV7-6 TRBD2 TGTGCCAGCAGCCCTAGCGGGGGGGCTTACGAGCAGTACTTC CASSPSGGAYEQYF
- TRBJ1-2 TRBV5-1 - TGCGCCAGCAGCTTGGCGACGAGGGAAGACTACACCTTC CASSLATREDYTF
- TRBJ2-1 TRBV24-1 - TGTGCCACCAGTGATTTGCGCAGGGGCAATGAGCAGTTCTTC CATSDLRRGNEQFF
- TRBJ1-6 TRBV13 TRBD1 TGTGCCAGCAGCTCCCGGGACAGGGGGAATTCACCCCTCCACTTT CASSSRDRGNSPLHF
- TRBJ1-1 TRBV2 - TGTGCCAATGGACAGAGTAGGACTGAAGCTTTCTTT CANGQSRTEAFF
- TRBJ1-1 TRBV5-1 TRBD1 TGCGCCAGCAGCCCTGGAGGACAGGGTCGGACTGAAGCTTTCTTT CASSPGGQGRTEAFF
- TRBJ1-1 TRBV30 TRBD1 TGTGCCTGGAGTACAGGGGGACGGGGGGAAGCTTTCTTT CAWSTGGRGEAFF
- TRBJ1-4 TRBV6-5 - TGTGCCAGCAGTAACGGACAGACAACTAATGAAAAACTGTTTTTT CASSNGQTTNEKLFF
- TRBJ1-1 TRBV7-3 - TGTGCCAGCAGCTTACAGCCTCGCGGAGAAGCTTTCTTT CASSLQPRGEAFF
- TRBJ2-7 TRBV6-5 TRBD1 TGTGCCAGCAGCGTTACCGGGACAGGGGTGCTCGAGCAGTACTTC CASSVTGTGVLEQYF
- TRBJ1-6 TRBV9 - TGTGCCAGCAGCGTAGGAGACAGGTTTAATTCACCCCTCCACTTT CASSVGDRFNSPLHF
- TRBJ1-3 TRBV5-1 - TGCGCCAGCAGCTTGAGCGGAACCTCTGGAAACACCATATATTTT CASSLSGTSGNTIYF
- TRBJ2-7 TRBV6-6 - TGTGCCAGCACCGACTCACATGGTGGCCACGAGCAGTACTTC CASTDSHGGHEQYF
- TRBJ1-5 TRBV19 - TGTGCCAGTAGTAACTTCAATCAGCCCCAGCATTTT CASSNFNQPQHF
- TRBJ2-3 TRBV19 TRBD2 TGTGCCAGTAGTAAAAGCGGGGGGGCGGTAACGCATACGCAGTATTTT CASSKSGGAVTHTQYF
- TRBJ1-2 TRBV10-1 - TGCGCCAGCAGTGACCCCCGGGGGATCACCTATGGCTACACCTTC CASSDPRGITYGYTF
once TRBJ2-7 TRBV28 - TGTGCCAGCAACAGCTTCTACGAGCAGTACTTC CASNSFYEQYF
- TRBJ2-5 TRBV18 - TGTGCCAGCTCACCTCCTAGTGCCCTTGAGACCCAGTACTTC CASSPPSALETQYF
- TRBJ2-1 TRBV7-2 - TGTGCCAGCAGCTACGGGGGCTCCTACAATGAGCAGTTCTTC CASSYGGSYNEQFF
few TRBJ1-3 TRBV28 - TGTGCCAGCAGCCCAGCAGGGGCCTCTGGAAACACCATATATTTT CASSPAGASGNTIYF
- TRBJ1-4 TRBV7-9 TRBD1 TGTGCCAGCAGCCGGGGACAGGGTATCTCGAATGAAAAACTGTTTTTT CASSRGQGISNEKLFF
- TRBJ1-5 TRBV10-1 TRBD1 TGCGCCATCCTTGACAGGGATGAGCGGCAGCCCCAGCATTTT CAILDRDERQPQHF
few TRBJ1-2 TRBV2 - TGTGCCAGCAGTAAGCTGGGGACACGCACCGATGGCTACACCTTC CASSKLGTRTDGYTF
- TRBJ1-1 TRBV5-8 - TGTGCCAGCAGCTTGGGAGTATACCGCACTGAAGCTTTCTTT CASSLGVYRTEAFF
few TRBJ2-3 TRBV24-1 - TGTGCCACCAGTGATTTAGCCCGCACAGATACGCAGTATTTT CATSDLARTDTQYF
once TRBJ2-1 TRBV3-1/TRBV3-2 - TGTGCCAGCAGCCAAGATCTTGAGCTCCGCTACAATGAGCAGTTCTTC CASSQDLELRYNEQFF
- TRBJ1-1 TRBV5-1 TRBD1 TGCGCCAGCAGCTATACTCCCGGGACAGGGGCTGAAGCTTTCTTT CASSYTPGTGAEAFF
- TRBJ1-2 TRBV28 - TGTGCCAGCAGCCCAGGGGATGTCGAAGGGGACTATGGCTACACCTTC CASSPGDVEGDYGYTF
- TRBJ2-1 TRBV7-2 - TGTGCCAGCAGCAATACTTACACACAGGAGCAGTTCTTC CASSNTYTQEQFF
- TRBJ1-4 TRBV6-5 TRBD1 TGTGCCAGCAGTCCCCGGGACAGGGGCGAAAAACTGTTTTTT CASSPRDRGEKLFF
few TRBJ1-2 TRBV24-1 - TGTGCCACCAGTGAGGGGACTTTGCAGGACTATGGCTACACCTTC CATSEGTLQDYGYTF
- TRBJ1-2 TRBV5-6 - TGTGCCAGCAGCTTGTTTGACAGGAACTATGGCTACACCTTC CASSLFDRNYGYTF
- TRBJ2-4 TRBV5-1 TRBD1 TGCGCCAGCAGCTTGGGGGACAGGGCTAACATTCAGTACTTC CASSLGDRANIQYF
- TRBJ1-2 TRBV9 - TGTGCCAGCAGCGTAGGCGGCGGACTCTATGGCTACACCTTC CASSVGGGLYGYTF
- TRBJ1-2 TRBV7-9 TRBD1 TGTGCCAGCAGCTTAGCGTCAGGGGGCGAAGGCTACACCTTC CASSLASGGEGYTF
- TRBJ1-1 TRBV7-9 - TGTGCCAGCAGACCAGGACAGCTGAACACTGAAGCTTTCTTT CASRPGQLNTEAFF